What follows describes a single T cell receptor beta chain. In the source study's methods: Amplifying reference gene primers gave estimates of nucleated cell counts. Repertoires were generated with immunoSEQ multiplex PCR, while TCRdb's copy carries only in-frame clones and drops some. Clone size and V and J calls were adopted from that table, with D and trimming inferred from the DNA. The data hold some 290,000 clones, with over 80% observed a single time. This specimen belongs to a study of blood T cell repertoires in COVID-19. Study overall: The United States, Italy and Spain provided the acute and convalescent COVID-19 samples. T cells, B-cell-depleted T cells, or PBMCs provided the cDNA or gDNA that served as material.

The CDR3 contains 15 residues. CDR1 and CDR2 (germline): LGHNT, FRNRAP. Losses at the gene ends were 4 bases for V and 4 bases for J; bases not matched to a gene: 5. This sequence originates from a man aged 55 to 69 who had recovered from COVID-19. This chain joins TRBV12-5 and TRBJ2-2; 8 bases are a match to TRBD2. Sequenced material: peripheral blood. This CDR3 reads CASGSRLASTGELFF. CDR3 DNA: TGTGCTAGTGGTTCCCGACTAGCGAGCACCGGGGAGCTGTTTTTT.